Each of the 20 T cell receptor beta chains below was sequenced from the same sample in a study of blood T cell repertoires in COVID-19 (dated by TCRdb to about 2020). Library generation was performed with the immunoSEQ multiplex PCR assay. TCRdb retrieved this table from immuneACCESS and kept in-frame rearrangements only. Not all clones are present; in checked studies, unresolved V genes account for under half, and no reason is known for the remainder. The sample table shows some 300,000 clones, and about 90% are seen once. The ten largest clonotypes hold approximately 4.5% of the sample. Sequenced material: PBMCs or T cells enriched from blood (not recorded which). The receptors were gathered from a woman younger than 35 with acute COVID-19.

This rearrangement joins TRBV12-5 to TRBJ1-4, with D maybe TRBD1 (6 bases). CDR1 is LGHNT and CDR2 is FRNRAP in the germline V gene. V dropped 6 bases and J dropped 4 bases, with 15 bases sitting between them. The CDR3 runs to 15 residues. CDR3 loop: CASGPGQTLNEKLFF. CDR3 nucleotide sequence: TGTGCTAGTGGACCAGGACAGACGCTTAATGAAAAACTGTTTTTT.

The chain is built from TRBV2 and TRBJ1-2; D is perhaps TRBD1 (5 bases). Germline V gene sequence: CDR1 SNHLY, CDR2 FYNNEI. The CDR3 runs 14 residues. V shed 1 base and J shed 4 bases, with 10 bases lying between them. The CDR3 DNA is TGTGCCAGCAGTGAAGATGACAGTTCCTATGGCTACACCTTC. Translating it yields CASSEDDSSYGYTF.

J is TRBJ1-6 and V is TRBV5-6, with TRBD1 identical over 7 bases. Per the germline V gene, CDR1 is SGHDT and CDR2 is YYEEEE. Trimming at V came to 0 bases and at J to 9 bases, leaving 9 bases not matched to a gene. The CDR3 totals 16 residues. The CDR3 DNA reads TGTGCCAGCAGCTTGGAAGGGGGCAGGGGAACTTCACCCCTCCACTTT. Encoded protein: CASSLEGGRGTSPLHF.

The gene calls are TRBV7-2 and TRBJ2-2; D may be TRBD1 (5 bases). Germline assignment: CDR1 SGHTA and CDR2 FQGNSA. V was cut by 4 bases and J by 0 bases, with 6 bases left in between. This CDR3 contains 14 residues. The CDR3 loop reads CASSWGANTGELFF. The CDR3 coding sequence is TGTGCCAGCAGCTGGGGCGCGAACACCGGGGAGCTGTTTTTT.

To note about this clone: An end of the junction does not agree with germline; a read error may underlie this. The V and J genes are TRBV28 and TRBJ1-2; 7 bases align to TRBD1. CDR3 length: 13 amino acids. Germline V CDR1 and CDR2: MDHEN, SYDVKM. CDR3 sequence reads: CASSLGQGVPSAF. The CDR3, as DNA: TGTGCCAGCAGTTTGGGGCAGGGGGTCCCTAGCGCCTTC.

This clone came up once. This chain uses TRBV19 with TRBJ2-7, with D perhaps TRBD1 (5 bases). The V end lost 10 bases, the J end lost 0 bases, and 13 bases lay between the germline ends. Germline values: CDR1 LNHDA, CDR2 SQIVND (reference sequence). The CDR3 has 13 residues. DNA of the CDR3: TGTGCCACGTCGACAGATCGCTCCTACGAGCAGTACTTC. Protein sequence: CATSTDRSYEQYF.

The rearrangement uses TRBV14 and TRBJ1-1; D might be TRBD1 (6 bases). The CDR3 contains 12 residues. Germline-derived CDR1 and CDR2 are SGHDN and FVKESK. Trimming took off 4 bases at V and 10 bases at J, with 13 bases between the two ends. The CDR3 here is CASSPHPRGAFF. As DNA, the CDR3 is TGTGCCAGCAGCCCCCACCCCAGGGGAGCTTTCTTT.

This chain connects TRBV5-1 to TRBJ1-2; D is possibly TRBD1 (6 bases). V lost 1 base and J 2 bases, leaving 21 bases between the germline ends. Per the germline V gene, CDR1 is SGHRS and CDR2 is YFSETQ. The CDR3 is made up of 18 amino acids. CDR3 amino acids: CASSLSVRFGTPNYGYTF. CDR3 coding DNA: TGCGCCAGCAGCTTGTCGGTACGGTTCGGGACACCGAACTATGGCTACACCTTC.

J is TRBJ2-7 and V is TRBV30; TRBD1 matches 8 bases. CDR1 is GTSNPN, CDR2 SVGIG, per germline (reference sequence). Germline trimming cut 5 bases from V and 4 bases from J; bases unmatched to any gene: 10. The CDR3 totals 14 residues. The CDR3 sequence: CAWSDRVSPYEQYF. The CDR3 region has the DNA TGTGCCTGGTCGGACAGGGTGTCTCCGTACGAGCAGTACTTC.

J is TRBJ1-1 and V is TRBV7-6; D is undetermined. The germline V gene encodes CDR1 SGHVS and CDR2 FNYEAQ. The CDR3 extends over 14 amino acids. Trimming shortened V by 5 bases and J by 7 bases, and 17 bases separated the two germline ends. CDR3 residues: CASSHPERAGEAFF. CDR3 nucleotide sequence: TGTGCCAGCAGCCACCCTGAGAGGGCTGGTGAAGCTTTCTTT. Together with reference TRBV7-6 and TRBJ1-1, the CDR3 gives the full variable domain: GAGVSQSPRYKVTKRGQDVALRCDPISGHVSLYWYRQALGQGPEFLTYFNYEAQQDKSGLPNDRFSAERPEGSISTLTIQRTEQRDSAMYRCASSHPERAGEAFFGQGTRLTVV.

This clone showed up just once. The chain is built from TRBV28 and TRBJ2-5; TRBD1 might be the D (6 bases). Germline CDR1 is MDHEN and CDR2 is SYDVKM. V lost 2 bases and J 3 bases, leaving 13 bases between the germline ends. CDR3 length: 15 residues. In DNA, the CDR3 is TGTGCCAGCAGTTTAGGCGGCGAGGGGGAAGAGACCCAGTACTTC. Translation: CASSLGGEGEETQYF.

The CDR3 here is CASRTGLVTEAFF. DNA for the CDR3: TGTGCCAGCCGGACAGGGTTGGTCACTGAAGCTTTCTTT. V usage is TRBV12-3 or TRBV12-4 and J usage is TRBJ1-1; the match to TRBD1 covers 8 bases. V was pared by 8 bases and J by 4 bases, with 6 bases of the junction left unmatched. The CDR3 is 13 residues long.

The CDR3 protein is CASRSAGTGIYEQYF. The CDR3 DNA is TGTGCCAGCAGGAGCGCCGGGACAGGGATCTACGAGCAGTACTTC. The chain combines TRBV27 with TRBJ2-7; 9 nucleotides agree with TRBD1. CDR3 length equals 15 residues. Germline CDR1 and CDR2: MNHEY and SMNVEV (reference sequence). J was trimmed by 3 bases and V by 6 bases; bases with no gene match: 9.

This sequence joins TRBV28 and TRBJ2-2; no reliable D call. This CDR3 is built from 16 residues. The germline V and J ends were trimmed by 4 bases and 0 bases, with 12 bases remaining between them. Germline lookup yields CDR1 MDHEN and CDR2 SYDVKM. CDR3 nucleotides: TGTGCCAGCAGTTCGCCCGGGTACGCGAACACCGGGGAGCTGTTTTTT. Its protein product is CASSSPGYANTGELFF.

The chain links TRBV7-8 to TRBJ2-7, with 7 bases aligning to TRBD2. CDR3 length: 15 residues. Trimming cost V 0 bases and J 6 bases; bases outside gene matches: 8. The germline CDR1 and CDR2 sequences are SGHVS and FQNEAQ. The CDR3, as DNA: TGTGCCAGCAGCTTAGCGGCGGGAGACTTCACCGAGCAGTACTTC. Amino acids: CASSLAAGDFTEQYF.

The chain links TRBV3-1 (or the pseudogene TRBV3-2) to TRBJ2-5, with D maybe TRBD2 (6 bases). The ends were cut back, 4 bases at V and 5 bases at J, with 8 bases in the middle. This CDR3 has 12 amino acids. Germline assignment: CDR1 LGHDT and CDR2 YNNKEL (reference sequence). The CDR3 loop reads CASSRRGETQYF. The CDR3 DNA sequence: TGTGCCAGCAGCCGACGGGGGGAGACCCAGTACTTC.

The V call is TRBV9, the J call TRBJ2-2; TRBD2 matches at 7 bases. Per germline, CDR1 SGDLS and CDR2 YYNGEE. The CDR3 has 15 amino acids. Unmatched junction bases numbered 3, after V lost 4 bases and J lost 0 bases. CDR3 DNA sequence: TGTGCCAGCAGCCCTAGCGGTGCGAACACCGGGGAGCTGTTTTTT. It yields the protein CASSPSGANTGELFF.

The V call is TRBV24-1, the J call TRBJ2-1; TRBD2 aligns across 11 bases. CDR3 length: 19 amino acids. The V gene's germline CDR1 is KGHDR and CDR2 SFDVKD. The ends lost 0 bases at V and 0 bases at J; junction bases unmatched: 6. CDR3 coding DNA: TGTGCCACCAGTGATTTGGGACTAGCGGGCCCAAGCTCCTACAATGAGCAGTTCTTC. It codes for CATSDLGLAGPSSYNEQFF.

The CDR3 is CASNLGVSTDTQYF. The CDR3 DNA reads as TGCGCCAGCAACCTCGGGGTTAGCACAGATACGCAGTATTTT. The chain employs TRBV5-1 and TRBJ2-3; maybe TRBD2 (5 bases). CDR3 length equals 14 residues. Germline-derived CDR1 and CDR2 are SGHRS and YFSETQ. Between the trimmed V and J ends, which lost 6 bases and 0 bases, there was a span of 11 bases.

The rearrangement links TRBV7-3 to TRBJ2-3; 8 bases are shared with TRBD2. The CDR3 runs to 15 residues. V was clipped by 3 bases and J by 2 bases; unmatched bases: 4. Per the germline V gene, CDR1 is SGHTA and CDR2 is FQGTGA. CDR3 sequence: CASSLGGRNTDTQYF. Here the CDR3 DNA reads TGTGCCAGCAGCTTGGGCGGGAGGAACACAGATACGCAGTATTTT. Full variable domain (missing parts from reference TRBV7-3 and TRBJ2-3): GAGVSQTPSNKVTEKGKYVELRCDPISGHTALYWYRQSLGQGPEFLIYFQGTGAADDSGLPNDRFFAVRPEGSVSTLKIQRTERGDSAVYLCASSLGGRNTDTQYFGPGTRLTVL.